This TCR beta chain emerged from a study of shared clonotypes between healthy human individuals. Data came from immunoSEQ multiplex PCR; TCRdb stores just in-frame clones and leaves some out. The table records millions of clones, roughly 94% of them present only once. Germline values: CDR1 SGHTA, CDR2 FQGNSA. CDR3 length equals 15 residues. Between the trimmed V and J ends, which lost 2 bases and 6 bases, there was a span of 17 bases. This clone was recorded only once. The chain recombines TRBV7-2 with TRBJ2-7; maybe TRBD1 (6 bases). The sequencing input was naive CD4+ T cells sorted from blood. Subset meaning: CD45RA+ positively selected. The source of this sequence is a man younger than 35 in good health. The CDR3 is CASSLSVQGLSEQYF. CDR3 nucleotide sequence: TGTGCCAGCAGCTTATCGGTACAGGGTCTTTCCGAGCAGTACTTC.